Presented here are 9 T cell receptor beta chains from one specimen sequenced in a study of blood T cell repertoires in COVID-19. Measured with immunoSEQ multiplex PCR; TCRdb has only the in-frame clones, and not every one. The table lists approximately 150,000 clones, around 83% of them singletons. The source material was peripheral blood. Receptors were obtained from a woman aged 55-69 years with acute or convalescent COVID-19.

The chain couples TRBV28 to TRBJ1-5, with TRBD1 as a possible D gene (5 bases). CDR1 MDHEN and CDR2 SYDVKM come from the germline V gene. V was shortened by 3 bases and J by 0 bases, with 6 bases between the two germline ends. CDR3 length: 14 residues. CDR3 amino acids: CASSLDNSNQPQHF. The CDR3, as DNA: TGTGCCAGCAGTTTGGACAATAGCAATCAGCCCCAGCATTTT.

This clone appeared once. The CDR3 here is CASSLTGTSGIKTQYF. The CDR3 nucleotides are TGTGCCAGCAGCTTGACCGGCACTAGCGGAATAAAGACCCAGTACTTC. V usage is TRBV11-3 and J usage is TRBJ2-5; TRBD2 matches at 8 bases. The CDR3 consists of 16 residues. The germline gives CDR1 SGHNT, CDR2 YENEEA. V trimming: 3 bases; J trimming: 6 bases; junction bases outside the gene matches: 12.

The V call is TRBV30, the J call TRBJ2-3; 10 bases match TRBD2. The CDR3 extends over 15 amino acids. Germline trimming cut 2 bases from V and 2 bases from J; bases unmatched to any gene: 4. Germline lookup yields CDR1 GTSNPN and CDR2 SVGIG (reference sequence). CDR3 region: CAWSPGLAVTDTQYF. The CDR3 region has the DNA TGTGCCTGGAGTCCTGGACTAGCGGTCACAGATACGCAGTATTTT.

This clone showed up just a few times. V gene TRBV7-8 combines with J gene TRBJ2-7; D is unclear. The V and J ends lost 1 base and 3 bases respectively, with 7 bases between them. Germline CDR1 and CDR2: SGHVS and FQNEAQ. The length of the CDR3 is 13 residues. The CDR3 region is CASSLGHSYEQYF. In DNA, the CDR3 is TGTGCCAGCAGCTTAGGTCACAGCTACGAGCAGTACTTC.

This chain uses TRBV12-5 with TRBJ2-2, with D hard to call. The CDR3 runs to 13 residues. V was trimmed by 3 bases and J by 6 bases, leaving 8 bases between them. Germline lookup yields CDR1 LGHNT and CDR2 FRNRAP. Written as DNA, the CDR3 is TGTGCTAGTGGTTTATCGGGTTCCGGGGAGCTGTTTTTT. Translated: CASGLSGSGELFF.

The gene calls are TRBV6-5 and TRBJ2-3; 7 bases line up with TRBD2. The trim removed 6 bases at V and 8 bases at J, leaving 8 bases unmatched. The CDR3 loop spans 13 amino acids. Germline assignment: CDR1 MNHEY and CDR2 SVGAGI. CDR3 nucleotide sequence: TGTGCCAGCAGCCGCTCGACTAGCTCTACGCAGTATTTT. This gives the protein CASSRSTSSTQYF.

This chain uses TRBV6-5 with TRBJ2-5; a possible D gene is TRBD1 (5 bases). This CDR3 contains 15 residues. The V gene lost 6 bases and the J gene lost 2 bases, with 16 bases spanning the gap. CDR1 and CDR2 (germline): MNHEY, SVGAGI. For the CDR3, the DNA is TGTGCCAGCAGCCAGAGACAGCTCCTACAAGAGACCCAGTACTTC. This gives the protein CASSQRQLLQETQYF.

This clone was found once. V and J are TRBV5-4 and TRBJ2-5; D is undetermined. V was cut by 6 bases and J by 0 bases, with 24 bases left in between. CDR3 size: 18 residues. Germline-derived CDR1 and CDR2 are SGHNT and YYREEE (reference sequence). The CDR3 spells CASKSSPPIVWYQETQYF. In DNA form, the CDR3 reads TGTGCCAGCAAAAGTTCTCCCCCCATAGTATGGTACCAAGAGACCCAGTACTTC.

The chain has TRBV6-5 and TRBJ2-7; D perhaps matches TRBD1 (6 bases). CDR1 and CDR2 (germline): MNHEY, SVGAGI. This CDR3 is built from 15 residues. The V end lost 5 bases, the J end lost 1 base, and 15 bases lay between the germline ends. The CDR3 region is CASSRTAEPSYEQYF. For the CDR3, the DNA is TGTGCCAGCAGTCGGACAGCGGAACCTTCCTACGAGCAGTACTTC.